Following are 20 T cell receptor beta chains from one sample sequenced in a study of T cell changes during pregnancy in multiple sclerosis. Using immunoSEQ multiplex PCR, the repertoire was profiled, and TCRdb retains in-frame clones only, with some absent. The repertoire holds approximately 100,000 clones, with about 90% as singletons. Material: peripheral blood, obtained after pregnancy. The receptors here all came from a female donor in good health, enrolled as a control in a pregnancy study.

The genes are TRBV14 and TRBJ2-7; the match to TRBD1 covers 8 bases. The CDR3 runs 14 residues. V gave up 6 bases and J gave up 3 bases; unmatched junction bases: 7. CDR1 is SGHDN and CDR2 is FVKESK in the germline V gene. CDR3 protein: CASSYGQGFYEQYF. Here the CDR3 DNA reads TGTGCCAGCAGTTACGGACAGGGATTCTACGAGCAGTACTTC.

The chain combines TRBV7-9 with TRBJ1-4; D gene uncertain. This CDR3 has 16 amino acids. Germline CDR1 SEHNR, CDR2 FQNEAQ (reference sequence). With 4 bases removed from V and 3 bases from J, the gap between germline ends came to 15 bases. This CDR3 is CASSSKTRLSNEKLFF. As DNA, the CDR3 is TGTGCCAGCAGCTCGAAAACGAGGTTGTCTAATGAAAAACTGTTTTTT.

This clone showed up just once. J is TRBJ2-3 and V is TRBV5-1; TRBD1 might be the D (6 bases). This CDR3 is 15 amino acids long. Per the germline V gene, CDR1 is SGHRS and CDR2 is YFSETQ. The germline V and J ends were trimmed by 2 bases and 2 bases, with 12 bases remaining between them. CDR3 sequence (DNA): TGCGCCAGCAGCTTAGTGGGGGCGGACACAGATACGCAGTATTTT. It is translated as CASSLVGADTDTQYF.

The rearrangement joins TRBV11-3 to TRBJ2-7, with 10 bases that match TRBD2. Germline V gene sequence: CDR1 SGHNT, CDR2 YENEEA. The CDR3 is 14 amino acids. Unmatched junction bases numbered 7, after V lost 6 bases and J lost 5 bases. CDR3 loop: CASSSKREGNEQYF. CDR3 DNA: TGTGCCAGCAGTTCTAAGCGGGAGGGCAACGAGCAGTACTTC.

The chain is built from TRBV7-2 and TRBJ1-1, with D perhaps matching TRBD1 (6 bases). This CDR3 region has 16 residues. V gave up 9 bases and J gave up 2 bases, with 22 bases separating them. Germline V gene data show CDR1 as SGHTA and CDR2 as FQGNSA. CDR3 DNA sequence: TGTGCCAGTCAAAGGGGGGGGGTGAAGGTAAACACTGAAGCTTTCTTT. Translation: CASQRGGVKVNTEAFF.

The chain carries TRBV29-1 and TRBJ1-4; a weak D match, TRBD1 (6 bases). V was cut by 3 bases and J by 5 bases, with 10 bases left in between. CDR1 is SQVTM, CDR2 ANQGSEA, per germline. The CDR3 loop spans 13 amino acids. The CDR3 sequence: CSVETGENEKLFF. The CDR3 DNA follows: TGCAGCGTTGAGACAGGAGAGAATGAAAAACTGTTTTTT.

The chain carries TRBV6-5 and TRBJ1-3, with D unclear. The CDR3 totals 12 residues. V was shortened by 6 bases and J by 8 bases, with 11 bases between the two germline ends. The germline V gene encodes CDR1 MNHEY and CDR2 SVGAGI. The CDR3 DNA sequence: TGTGCCAGCAGGGTCGAGGGATACACCATATATTTT. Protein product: CASRVEGYTIYF.

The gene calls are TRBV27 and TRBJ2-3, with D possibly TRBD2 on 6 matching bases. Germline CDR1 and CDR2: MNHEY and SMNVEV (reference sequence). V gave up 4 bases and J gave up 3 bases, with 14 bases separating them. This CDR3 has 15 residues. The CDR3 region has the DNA TGTGCCAGCAGTTCACCGGGGGATCGAACAGATACGCAGTATTTT. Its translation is CASSSPGDRTDTQYF.

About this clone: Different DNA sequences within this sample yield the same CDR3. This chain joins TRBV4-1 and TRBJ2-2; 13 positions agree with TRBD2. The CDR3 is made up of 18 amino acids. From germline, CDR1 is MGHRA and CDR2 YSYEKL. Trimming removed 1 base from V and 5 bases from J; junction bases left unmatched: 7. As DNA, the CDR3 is TGCGCCAGCAGCCAAGGAGGACTAGCGGGAGTCGGAACCGGGGAGCTGTTTTTT. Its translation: CASSQGGLAGVGTGELFF.

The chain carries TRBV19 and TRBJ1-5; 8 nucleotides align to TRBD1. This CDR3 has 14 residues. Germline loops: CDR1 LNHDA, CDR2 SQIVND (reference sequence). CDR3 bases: TGTAGTTTCCGGGGACAGGATAGCAATCAGCCCCAGCATTTT. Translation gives CSFRGQDSNQPQHF.

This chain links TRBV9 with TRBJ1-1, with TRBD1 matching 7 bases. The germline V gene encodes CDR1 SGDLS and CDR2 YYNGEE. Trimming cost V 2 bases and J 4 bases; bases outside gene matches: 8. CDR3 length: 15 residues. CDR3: CASSVYQGGGTEAFF. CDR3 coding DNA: TGTGCCAGCAGCGTGTATCAGGGGGGCGGCACTGAAGCTTTCTTT. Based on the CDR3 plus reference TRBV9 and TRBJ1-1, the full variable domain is DSGVTQTPKHLITATGQRVTLRCSPRSGDLSVYWYQQSLDQGLQFLIQYYNGEERAKGNILERFSAQQFPDLHSELNLSSLELGDSALYFCASSVYQGGGTEAFFGQGTRLTVV.

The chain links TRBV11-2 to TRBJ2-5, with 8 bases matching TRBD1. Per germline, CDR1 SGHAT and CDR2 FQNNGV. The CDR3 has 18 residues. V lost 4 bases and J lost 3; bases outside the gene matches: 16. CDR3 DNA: TGTGCCAGCAGCTCAAATATCCCGACAGGGGCTTTTGAAGAGACCCAGTACTTC. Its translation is CASSSNIPTGAFEETQYF.

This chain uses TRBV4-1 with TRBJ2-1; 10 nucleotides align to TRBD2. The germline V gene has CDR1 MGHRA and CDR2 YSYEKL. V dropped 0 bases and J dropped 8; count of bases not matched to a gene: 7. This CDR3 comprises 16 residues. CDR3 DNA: TGCGCCAGCAGCCAAGATTTAGGACTAGCGGACGATGAGCAGTTCTTC. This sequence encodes CASSQDLGLADDEQFF.

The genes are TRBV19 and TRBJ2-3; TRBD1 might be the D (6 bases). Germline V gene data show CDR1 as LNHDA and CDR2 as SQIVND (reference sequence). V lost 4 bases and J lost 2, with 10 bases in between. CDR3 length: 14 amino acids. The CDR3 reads CASSTGVPTDTQYF. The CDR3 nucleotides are TGTGCCAGTAGTACAGGGGTTCCCACAGATACGCAGTATTTT.

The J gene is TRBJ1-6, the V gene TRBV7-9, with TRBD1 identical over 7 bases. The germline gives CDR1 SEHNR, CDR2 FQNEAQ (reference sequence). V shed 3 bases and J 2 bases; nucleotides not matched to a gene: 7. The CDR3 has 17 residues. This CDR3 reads CASSLSPGQAYNSPLHF. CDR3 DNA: TGTGCCAGCAGCTTGTCCCCCGGACAGGCCTATAATTCACCCCTCCACTTT.

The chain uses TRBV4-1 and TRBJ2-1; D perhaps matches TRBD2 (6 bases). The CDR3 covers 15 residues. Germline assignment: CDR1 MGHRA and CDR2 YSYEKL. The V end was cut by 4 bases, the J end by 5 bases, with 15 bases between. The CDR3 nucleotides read TGCGCCAGCAGCCCTGCGGGAAGTGGAAACAATGAGCAGTTCTTC. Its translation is CASSPAGSGNNEQFF.

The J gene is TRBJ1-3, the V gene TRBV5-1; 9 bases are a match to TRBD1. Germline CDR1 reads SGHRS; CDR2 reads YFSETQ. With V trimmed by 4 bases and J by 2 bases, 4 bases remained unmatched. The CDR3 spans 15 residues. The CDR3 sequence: CASSRDRETGNTIYF. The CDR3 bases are TGCGCCAGCAGCCGGGACAGGGAAACTGGAAACACCATATATTTT.

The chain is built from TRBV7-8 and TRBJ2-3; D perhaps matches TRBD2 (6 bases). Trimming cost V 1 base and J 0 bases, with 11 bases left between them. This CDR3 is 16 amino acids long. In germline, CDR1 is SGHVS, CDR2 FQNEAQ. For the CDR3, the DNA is TGTGCCAGCAGCTTAGGACTAGTTGTTAGCACAGATACGCAGTATTTT. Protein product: CASSLGLVVSTDTQYF. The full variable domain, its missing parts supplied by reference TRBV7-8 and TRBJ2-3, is GAGVSQSPRYKVAKRGQDVALRCDPISGHVSLFWYQQALGQGPEFLTYFQNEAQLDKSGLPSDRFFAERPEGSVSTLKIQRTQQEDSAVYLCASSLGLVVSTDTQYFGPGTRLTVL.

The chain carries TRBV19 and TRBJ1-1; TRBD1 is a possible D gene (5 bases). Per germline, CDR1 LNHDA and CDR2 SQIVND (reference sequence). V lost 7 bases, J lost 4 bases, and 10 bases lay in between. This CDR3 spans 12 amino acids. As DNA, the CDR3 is TGTGCCAGTATGCAGGGTATCACTGAAGCTTTCTTT. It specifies CASMQGITEAFF.

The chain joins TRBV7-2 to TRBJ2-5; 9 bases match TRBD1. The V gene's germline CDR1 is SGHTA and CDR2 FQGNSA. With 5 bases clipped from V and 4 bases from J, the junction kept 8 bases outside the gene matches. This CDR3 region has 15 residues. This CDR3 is CASSIRQGGPETQYF. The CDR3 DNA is TGTGCCAGCAGCATCAGACAGGGGGGACCAGAGACCCAGTACTTC.